This record looks at one T cell receptor beta chain sequence and its context. This entry comes from a study of T-cell reconstitution after alpha-beta-depleted transplantation in children. Trimming removed 5 bases from V and 4 bases from J; junction bases left unmatched: 8. The CDR3 runs to 16 residues. The germline CDR1 and CDR2 sequences are SEHNR and FQNEAQ (reference sequence). A library of TCRbeta sequences, prepared with unique molecular identifiers, was generated. TCRdb reprocessed the PCR reads with MiXCR, giving one entry per CDR3 protein. The sample holds hundreds of thousands of distinct CDR3 sequences, 15% to 20% seen once.

The V and J genes are TRBV7-9 and TRBJ2-1, with 10 positions matching TRBD2. The TCR originated in a human donor who donated a stem cell graft to a child with acute lymphoblastic leukemia. The sequencing used PBMCs from the stem cell graft donor, collected from the stem cell graft. The CDR3, as DNA: TGTGCCAGCAGCCGGGACCGACTAGCGGGTTACAATGAGCAGTTCTTC. Translating gives CASSRDRLAGYNEQFF.